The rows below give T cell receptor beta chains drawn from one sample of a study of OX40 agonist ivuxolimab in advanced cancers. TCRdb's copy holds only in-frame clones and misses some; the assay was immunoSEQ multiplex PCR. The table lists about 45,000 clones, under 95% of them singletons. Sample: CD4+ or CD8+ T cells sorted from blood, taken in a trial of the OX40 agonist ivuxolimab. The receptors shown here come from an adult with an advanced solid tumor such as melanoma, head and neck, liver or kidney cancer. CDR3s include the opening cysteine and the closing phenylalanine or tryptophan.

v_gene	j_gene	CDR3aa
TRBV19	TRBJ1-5	CASSPGGNQPQHF
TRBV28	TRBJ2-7	CASRDREIYYEQYF
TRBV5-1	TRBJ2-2	CASSLGSGFGELFF
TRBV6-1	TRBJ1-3	CASSEWGQLASGNTIYF
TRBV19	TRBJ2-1	CASTPHGGGYNEQFF
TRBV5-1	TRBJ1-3	CASSFGTGLGNTIYF
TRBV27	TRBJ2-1	CASSPWDSRYNEQFF
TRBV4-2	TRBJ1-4	CASSQGGRHEKLFF
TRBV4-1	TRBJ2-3	CASSRRRLAATDTQYF
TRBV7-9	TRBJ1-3	CASSSTKFQQGARGNTIYF
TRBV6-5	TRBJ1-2	CASSYLDGNGYTF
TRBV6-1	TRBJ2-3	CASSEGQGMQYF
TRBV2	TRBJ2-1	CATLTGTSGGSSYNEQFF
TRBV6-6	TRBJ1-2	CASTSGDYGYTF
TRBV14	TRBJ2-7	CASSLNGQGFYF
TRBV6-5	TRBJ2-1	CASSFADRGDEQFF
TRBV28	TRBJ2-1	CASSLGAGGNEQFF
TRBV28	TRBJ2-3	CASSLFAGRSTDTQYF
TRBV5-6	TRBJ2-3	CASSSVSWPSTDTQYF
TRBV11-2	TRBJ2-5	CASSPAHASVGETQYF
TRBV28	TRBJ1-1	CASSYQGATEAFF
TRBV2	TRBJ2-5	CASRLGTSGRETQYF
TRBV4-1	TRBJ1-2	CASSPRDLLSANYGYTF
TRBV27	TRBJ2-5	CASSLRAGQETQYF
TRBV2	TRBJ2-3	CASEGAWSSDTQYF
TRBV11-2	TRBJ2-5	CASSLMSTSSQETQYF
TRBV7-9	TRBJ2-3	CASSSFLGTVGDTQYF